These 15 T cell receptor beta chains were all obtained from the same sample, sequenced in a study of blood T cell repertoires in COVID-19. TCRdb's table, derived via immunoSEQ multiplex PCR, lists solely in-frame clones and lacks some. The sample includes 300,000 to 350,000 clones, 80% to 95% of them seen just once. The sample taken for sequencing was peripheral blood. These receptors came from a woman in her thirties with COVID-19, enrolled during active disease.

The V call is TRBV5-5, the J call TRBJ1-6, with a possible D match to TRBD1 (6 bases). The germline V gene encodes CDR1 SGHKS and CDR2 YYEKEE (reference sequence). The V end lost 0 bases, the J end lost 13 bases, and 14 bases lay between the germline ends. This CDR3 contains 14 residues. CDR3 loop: CASSLVAGEAPLHF. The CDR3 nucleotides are TGTGCCAGCAGCTTGGTGGCAGGGGAAGCGCCCCTCCACTTT.

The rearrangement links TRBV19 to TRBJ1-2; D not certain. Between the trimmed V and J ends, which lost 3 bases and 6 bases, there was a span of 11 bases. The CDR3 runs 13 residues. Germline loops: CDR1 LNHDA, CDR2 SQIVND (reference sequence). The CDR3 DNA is TGTGCCAGTAGTATCGGCCGGGAGAATGGCTACACCTTC. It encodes CASSIGRENGYTF.

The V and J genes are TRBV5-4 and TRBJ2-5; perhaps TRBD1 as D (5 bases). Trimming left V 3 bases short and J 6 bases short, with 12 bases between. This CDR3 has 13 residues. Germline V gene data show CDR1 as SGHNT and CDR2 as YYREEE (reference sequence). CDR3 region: CASSSQGKQTQYF. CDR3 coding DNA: TGTGCCAGCAGCTCCCAGGGTAAACAGACCCAGTACTTC.

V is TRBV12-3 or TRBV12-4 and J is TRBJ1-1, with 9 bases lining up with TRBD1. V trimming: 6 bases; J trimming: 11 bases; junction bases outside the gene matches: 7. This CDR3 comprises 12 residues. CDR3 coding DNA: TGTGCCAGCAGGGCCGGGACAGGGCTCGCTTTCTTT. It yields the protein CASRAGTGLAFF.

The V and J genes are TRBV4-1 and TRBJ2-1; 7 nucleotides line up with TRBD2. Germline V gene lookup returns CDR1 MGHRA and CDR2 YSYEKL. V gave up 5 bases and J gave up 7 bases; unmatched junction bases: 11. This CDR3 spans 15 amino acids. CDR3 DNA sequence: TGCGCCAGCAGCTCCTATGGCGGGAGCGGTAATGAGCAGTTCTTC. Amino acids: CASSSYGGSGNEQFF.

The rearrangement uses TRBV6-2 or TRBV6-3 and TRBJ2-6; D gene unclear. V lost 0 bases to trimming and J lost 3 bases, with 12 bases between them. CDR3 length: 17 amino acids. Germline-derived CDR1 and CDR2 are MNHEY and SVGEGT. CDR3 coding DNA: TGTGCCAGCAGTTACTCATCCCCGTCGGTTGGGGCCAACGTCCTGACTTTC. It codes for CASSYSSPSVGANVLTF.

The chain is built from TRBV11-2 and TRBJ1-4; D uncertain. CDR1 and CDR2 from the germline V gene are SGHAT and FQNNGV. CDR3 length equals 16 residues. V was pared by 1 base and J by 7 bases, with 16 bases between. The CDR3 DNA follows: TGTGCCAGCAGCTTAGTGCTGGGTTTGTCAGGTGAAAAACTGTTTTTT. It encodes CASSLVLGLSGEKLFF.

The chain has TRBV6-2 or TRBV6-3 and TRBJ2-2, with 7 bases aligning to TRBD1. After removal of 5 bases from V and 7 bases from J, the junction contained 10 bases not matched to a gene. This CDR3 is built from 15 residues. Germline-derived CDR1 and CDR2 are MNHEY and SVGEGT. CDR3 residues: CASSESFPGGGELFF. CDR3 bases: TGTGCCAGCAGTGAGTCCTTCCCAGGGGGCGGGGAGCTGTTTTTT.

CDR3 bases: TGTGCCAGCAGCCAGGGACAGGGGAACGGGGAGACCCAGTACTTC. As protein: CASSQGQGNGETQYF. V and J are TRBV3-1 (or the pseudogene TRBV3-2) and TRBJ2-5, with 10 bases lining up with TRBD1. The CDR3 contains 15 residues. Germline V gene lookup returns CDR1 LGHDT and CDR2 YNNKEL (reference sequence). Trimming removed 3 bases from V and 5 bases from J; junction bases left unmatched: 6.

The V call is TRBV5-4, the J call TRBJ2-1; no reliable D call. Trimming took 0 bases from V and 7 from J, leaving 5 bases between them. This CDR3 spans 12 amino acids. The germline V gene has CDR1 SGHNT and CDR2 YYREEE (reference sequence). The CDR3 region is CASSLVTNEQFF. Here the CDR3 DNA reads TGTGCCAGCAGCTTGGTAACTAATGAGCAGTTCTTC.

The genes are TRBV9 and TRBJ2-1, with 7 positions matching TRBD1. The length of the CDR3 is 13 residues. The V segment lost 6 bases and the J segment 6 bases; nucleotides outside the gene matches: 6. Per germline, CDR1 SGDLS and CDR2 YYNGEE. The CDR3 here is CASTRGWGNEQFF. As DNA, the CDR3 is TGTGCCAGCACCAGGGGGTGGGGCAATGAGCAGTTCTTC.

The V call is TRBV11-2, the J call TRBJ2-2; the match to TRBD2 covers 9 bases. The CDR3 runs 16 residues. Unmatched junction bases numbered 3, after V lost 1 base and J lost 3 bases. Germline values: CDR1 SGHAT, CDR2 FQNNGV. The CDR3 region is CASSLGREGHTGELFF. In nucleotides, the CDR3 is TGTGCCAGCAGCTTAGGGCGGGAGGGCCACACCGGGGAGCTGTTTTTT. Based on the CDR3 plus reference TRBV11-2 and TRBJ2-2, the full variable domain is EAGVAQSPRYKIIEKRQSVAFWCNPISGHATLYWYQQILGQGPKLLIQFQNNGVVDDSQLPKDRFSAERLKGVDSTLKIQPAKLEDSAVYLCASSLGREGHTGELFFGEGSRLTVL.

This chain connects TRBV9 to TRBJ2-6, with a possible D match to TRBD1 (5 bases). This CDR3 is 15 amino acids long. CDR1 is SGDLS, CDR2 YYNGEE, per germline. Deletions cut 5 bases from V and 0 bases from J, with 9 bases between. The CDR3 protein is CASRKGHSGANVLTF. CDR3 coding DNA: TGTGCCAGCAGAAAGGGGCACTCTGGGGCCAACGTCCTGACTTTC.

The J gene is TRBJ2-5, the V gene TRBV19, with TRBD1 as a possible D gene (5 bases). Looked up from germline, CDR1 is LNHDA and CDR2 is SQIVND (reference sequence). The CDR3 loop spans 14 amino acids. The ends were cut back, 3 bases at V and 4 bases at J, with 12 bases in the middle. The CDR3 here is CASSMLGLGETQYF. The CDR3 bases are TGTGCCAGTAGTATGCTGGGGCTTGGAGAGACCCAGTACTTC.

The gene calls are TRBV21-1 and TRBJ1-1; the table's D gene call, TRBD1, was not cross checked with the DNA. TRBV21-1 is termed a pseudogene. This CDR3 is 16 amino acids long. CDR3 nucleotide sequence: TGTGCCAGCAGCAAAGGGGGGACAGGGGCCAACACTGAAGCTTTCTTT. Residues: CASSKGGTGANTEAFF.